The 30 T cell receptor beta chains given below trace back to one sample, sequenced in a study of identical twins. TCRdb recomputed calls from the 5' RACE reads with MiXCR, one row per CDR3 protein. The sample consists of some 260,000 distinct CDR3 sequences, around an eighth of them appearing once. The material sequenced was memory (CD45RO+) T cells sorted from blood. The receptors shown here come from a woman younger than 35 in good health.

This clonotype was recorded at least ten times. This CDR3 reads CASSFQNYEQYF. In DNA form, the CDR3 reads TGTGCCAGCAGTTTTCAAAACTACGAGCAGTACTTC. The chain carries TRBV28 and TRBJ2-7, with D unclear. CDR1 MDHEN and CDR2 SYDVKM come from the germline V gene. The CDR3 loop spans 12 amino acids. V dropped 3 bases and J dropped 3 bases, with 6 bases sitting between them.

This clonotype was picked up a small number of times. The rearrangement joins TRBV20-1 to TRBJ2-7, with D uncertain. Trimming took off 0 bases at V and 5 bases at J, with 11 bases between the two ends. The CDR3 totals 13 residues. CDR1 and CDR2 from the germline V gene are DFQATT and SNEGSKA (reference sequence). The CDR3 DNA follows: TGCAGTGCTAGAGATCCCCTGGTGGACGAGCAGTACTTC. It codes for CSARDPLVDEQYF.

This clonotype was counted between two and nine times. The rearrangement links TRBV4-2 to TRBJ2-1; D tentatively fits TRBD1 or TRBD2 (5 bases each). The CDR3 is made up of 14 amino acids. CDR1 is LGHNA and CDR2 is YNFKEQ in the germline V gene. V lost 3 bases and J 4 bases, leaving 10 bases between the germline ends. The CDR3: CASSHGEGYNEQFF. For the CDR3, the DNA is TGTGCCAGCAGCCACGGCGAGGGGTACAATGAGCAGTTCTTC.

V gene TRBV6-5 combines with J gene TRBJ1-2; D call uncertain. V was trimmed by 5 bases and J by 2 bases, leaving 21 bases between them. CDR1 is MNHEY, CDR2 SVGAGI, per germline. This CDR3 is built from 17 residues. DNA of the CDR3: TGTGCCAGCAGTAACCGAGGAACTGGGTCGGGGAACTATGGCTACACCTTC. Translated: CASSNRGTGSGNYGYTF.

This clonotype has only a few counts. The chain couples TRBV24-1 to TRBJ2-1, with D maybe TRBD1 (6 bases). Per germline, CDR1 KGHDR and CDR2 SFDVKD. The CDR3 extends over 14 amino acids. V was shortened by 5 bases and J by 5 bases, with 12 bases between the two germline ends. In nucleotides, the CDR3 is TGTGCCACCAGTGCACAGGGTGGAGACAATGAGCAGTTCTTC. It is translated as CATSAQGGDNEQFF.

J is TRBJ2-1 and V is TRBV12-3 or TRBV12-4; 12 positions agree with TRBD2. V lost 3 bases to trimming and J lost 7 bases; unmatched junction nucleotides: 7. This CDR3 has 16 residues. This CDR3 is CASSFARLAGVNEQFF. The CDR3 bases are TGTGCCAGCAGTTTTGCGAGACTAGCGGGAGTAAATGAGCAGTTCTTC.

The chain joins TRBV7-6 to TRBJ1-3, with 9 bases lining up with TRBD1. The CDR3 has 15 amino acids. Germline V gives CDR1 SGHVS, CDR2 FNYEAQ. V lost 5 bases, J lost 2 bases, and 4 bases stayed unmatched. The CDR3 sequence is CASSGTGGPGNTIYF. The CDR3 coding sequence is TGTGCCAGCAGCGGAACAGGGGGCCCTGGAAACACCATATATTTT.

Turning to this clonotype: This sequence may be a read error, since a much larger clone differs from it by one base. The genes are TRBV7-3 and TRBJ2-1, with 7 nucleotides matching TRBD2. Germline lookup yields CDR1 SGHTA and CDR2 FQGTGA. The CDR3 consists of 15 residues. The V and J ends lost 1 base and 4 bases, in that order; junction bases with no gene match: 4. In DNA form, the CDR3 reads TGTGCCAGCAGCTTAAATATCGGGGGGTACAATGAGCAGTTCTTC. This codes for CASSLNIGGYNEQFF.

The chain links TRBV5-1 to TRBJ2-3, with D possibly matching TRBD2 (5 bases). Germline V gene lookup returns CDR1 SGHRS and CDR2 YFSETQ. The CDR3 length is 16 residues. The V end lost 0 bases, the J end lost 2 bases, and 13 bases lay between the germline ends. In DNA, the CDR3 is TGCGCCAGCAGCTTGGCCAGCGGAGCGAACACAGATACGCAGTATTTT. Its translation is CASSLASGANTDTQYF.

The genes are TRBV3-1 and TRBJ2-7; 12 nucleotides match TRBD2. V dropped 5 bases and J dropped 3; count of bases not matched to a gene: 14. CDR1 is LGHDT, CDR2 YNNKEL, per germline (reference sequence). The CDR3 consists of 18 residues. The CDR3 nucleotides are TGTGCCAGCAGCTTCTTCGTTGCACTAGCGGGAGGAAGCTACGAGCAGTACTTC. Translation: CASSFFVALAGGSYEQYF.

The chain carries TRBV20-1 and TRBJ2-3; D may be TRBD1 (5 bases). Germline V gives CDR1 DFQATT, CDR2 SNEGSKA (reference sequence). The CDR3 loop spans 12 amino acids. The V end was cut by 0 bases, the J end by 4 bases, with 5 bases between. CDR3 loop: CSARDRADTQYF. The CDR3 DNA follows: TGCAGTGCTAGAGACAGGGCAGATACGCAGTATTTT.

The chain employs TRBV9 and TRBJ2-1, with 8 bases lining up with TRBD1. CDR1 SGDLS and CDR2 YYNGEE come from the germline V gene. With V trimmed by 3 bases and J by 4 bases, 6 bases remained unmatched. This CDR3 region has 15 residues. CDR3 DNA sequence: TGTGCCAGCAGCGCCACCGGGACAGGATACAATGAGCAGTTCTTC. Encoded protein: CASSATGTGYNEQFF. The variable domain in full, completed from reference TRBV9 and TRBJ2-1, reads DSGVTQTPKHLITATGQRVTLRCSPRSGDLSVYWYQQSLDQGLQFLIQYYNGEERAKGNILERFSAQQFPDLHSELNLSSLELGDSALYFCASSATGTGYNEQFFGPGTRLTVL.

This clonotype was seen a few times. The chain employs TRBV7-9 and TRBJ2-7; 9 bases are a match to TRBD2. CDR3 size: 15 residues. The ends lost 1 base at V and 1 base at J; junction bases unmatched: 2. Germline CDR1 reads SEHNR; CDR2 reads FQNEAQ (reference sequence). The CDR3 DNA reads as TGTGCCAGCAGCTTAGATCTAGCGGGATCCTACGAGCAGTACTTC. Its translation is CASSLDLAGSYEQYF.

The rearrangement links TRBV7-3 to TRBJ2-6, with 7 bases lining up with TRBD1. V dropped 7 bases and J dropped 2; count of bases not matched to a gene: 2. CDR1 and CDR2 from the germline V gene are SGHTA and FQGTGA. The CDR3 covers 14 residues. The CDR3 bases are TGTGCCAGCACCCAGGGGGCTGGGGCCAACGTCCTGACTTTC. Its protein is CASTQGAGANVLTF. The entire variable domain, with the rest obtained from reference TRBV7-3 and TRBJ2-6, is as follows: GAGVSQTPSNKVTEKGKYVELRCDPISGHTALYWYRQSLGQGPEFLIYFQGTGAADDSGLPNDRFFAVRPEGSVSTLKIQRTERGDSAVYLCASTQGAGANVLTFGAGSRLTVL.

The chain is built from TRBV19 and TRBJ1-2; D is perhaps TRBD1 (6 bases). The germline V gene has CDR1 LNHDA and CDR2 SQIVND (reference sequence). The CDR3 runs to 13 residues. V lost 3 bases and J 3 bases, leaving 8 bases between the germline ends. The CDR3 region is CASSMTGYYGYTF. As DNA, the CDR3 is TGTGCCAGTAGTATGACAGGCTACTATGGCTACACCTTC.

This clonotype was seen more than once but under ten times. The V and J genes are TRBV29-1 and TRBJ2-7, with D possibly matching TRBD1 (6 bases). The germline V gene encodes CDR1 SQVTM and CDR2 ANQGSEA. V shed 6 bases and J shed 6 bases, with 21 bases lying between them. The CDR3 extends over 14 amino acids. CDR3 region: CSVGALGVRSEQYF. CDR3 sequence (DNA): TGCAGCGTGGGGGCCCTCGGGGTCCGAAGCGAGCAGTACTTC.

The CDR3 DNA follows: TGTGCCAGCAGAGGCAGCAGGGAAAAACTGTTTTTT. Protein sequence: CASRGSREKLFF. The V call is TRBV5-5, the J call TRBJ1-4, with D uncertain. Trimming left V 5 bases short and J 8 bases short, with 10 bases between. Germline V lookup: CDR1 SGHKS, CDR2 YYEKEE (reference sequence). The CDR3 runs to 12 residues.

This clonotype was found a few times. The V and J genes are TRBV5-1 and TRBJ2-1; D remains ambiguous. The CDR3 spans 12 residues. V was clipped by 4 bases and J by 14 bases, with 16 bases between them. Germline V lookup: CDR1 SGHRS, CDR2 YFSETQ. CDR3 loop: CASSKAYEDKFF. DNA of the CDR3: TGCGCCAGCAGCAAGGCATACGAAGACAAGTTCTTC.

This clonotype was counted ten times or more. This chain connects TRBV27 to TRBJ1-1; tentatively, D is TRBD1 (5 bases). V was clipped by 6 bases and J by 2 bases, with 10 bases between them. The CDR3 has 13 amino acids. Germline CDR1 and CDR2: MNHEY and SMNVEV (reference sequence). DNA for the CDR3: TGTGCCAGCAGGGGGGGGGAAAACACTGAAGCTTTCTTT. Residues: CASRGGENTEAFF.

The genes are TRBV19 and TRBJ2-1; possible D gene TRBD1, 6 bases. Germline V gene data show CDR1 as LNHDA and CDR2 as SQIVND (reference sequence). The V gene lost 5 bases and the J gene lost 7 bases, with 18 bases spanning the gap. This CDR3 comprises 15 residues. CDR3 sequence (DNA): TGTGCCAGTAGTCTCGGACAGCTAGGAGTAAATGAGCAGTTCTTC. It specifies CASSLGQLGVNEQFF. The whole variable domain, remainder taken from reference TRBV19 and TRBJ2-1, is DGGITQSPKYLFRKEGQNVTLSCEQNLNHDAMYWYRQDPGQGLRLIYYSQIVNDFQKGDIAEGYSVSREKKESFPLTVTSAQKNPTAFYLCASSLGQLGVNEQFFGPGTRLTVL.

This chain links TRBV14 with TRBJ2-5, with D unresolved. Germline V gives CDR1 SGHDN, CDR2 FVKESK. Trimming cost V 1 base and J 0 bases, with 6 bases left between them. This CDR3 has 14 amino acids. As DNA, the CDR3 is TGTGCCAGCAGCCAAGGAGGCAACCAAGAGACCCAGTACTTC. The encoded protein is CASSQGGNQETQYF.

In this sample, this clonotype turned up a few times. V is TRBV12-3 or TRBV12-4 and J is TRBJ2-3; D is undetermined. This CDR3 is built from 17 residues. Trimming cost V 5 bases and J 1 base, with 19 bases left between them. The CDR3 loop is CASSPSVWGKGTDTQYF. The CDR3 region has the DNA TGTGCCAGCAGTCCTTCGGTCTGGGGAAAGGGCACAGATACGCAGTATTTT.

This clonotype turned up a few times. This rearrangement joins TRBV6-5 to TRBJ2-7; D may match TRBD1 or TRBD2 (6 bases each). V shed 4 bases and J shed 13 bases, with 26 bases lying between them. Germline CDR1 reads MNHEY; CDR2 reads SVGAGI. The CDR3 is 15 amino acids. The CDR3 nucleotides read TGTGCCAGCAGTTCGACGGGAGTCCGGGACACTTATCAATACTTC. It specifies CASSSTGVRDTYQYF.

V is TRBV11-2 and J is TRBJ2-3; the match to TRBD1 covers 9 bases. V was pared by 1 base and J by 7 bases, with 3 bases of the junction left unmatched. Per germline, CDR1 SGHAT and CDR2 FQNNGV. The CDR3 has 14 amino acids. The CDR3 coding sequence is TGTGCCAGCAGCTTAGGGGGGACAGGGAATACGCAGTATTTT. It yields the protein CASSLGGTGNTQYF.

This clonotype was found many times. The CDR3 DNA is TGTGCCAGCAGCCGTCAGACTGGCGCCGGCTACAATGAGCAGTTCTTC. Its translation is CASSRQTGAGYNEQFF. This sequence joins TRBV11-2 and TRBJ2-1; D unresolved. The CDR3 is 16 amino acids. CDR1 is SGHAT, CDR2 FQNNGV, per germline. V was clipped by 5 bases and J by 3 bases, with 17 bases between them.

This clonotype was counted a few times. The V call is TRBV5-1, the J call TRBJ1-2; D remains ambiguous. The CDR3 loop spans 13 amino acids. The V gene's germline CDR1 is SGHRS and CDR2 YFSETQ. Trimming took off 5 bases at V and 3 bases at J, with 11 bases between the two ends. CDR3 DNA: TGCGCCAGCAGGAAGGCCCCCGACTATGGCTACACCTTC. Translated, it gives CASRKAPDYGYTF.

The rearrangement links TRBV20-1 to TRBJ1-1; D gene uncertain. Germline values: CDR1 DFQATT, CDR2 SNEGSKA (reference sequence). The CDR3 is 11 residues long. Trimming removed 6 bases from V and 0 bases from J, with 5 bases in between. CDR3 sequence: CSAQMNTEAFF. The CDR3 DNA is TGCAGTGCCCAGATGAACACTGAAGCTTTCTTT.

The genes are TRBV12-3 or TRBV12-4 and TRBJ2-1; 15 bases align to TRBD2. V dropped 7 bases and J dropped 7; count of bases not matched to a gene: 14. This CDR3 has 18 amino acids. The CDR3 spells CASTLLPRTSGGANEQFF. The CDR3, as DNA: TGTGCCAGCACCCTTCTTCCTCGGACTAGCGGGGGGGCAAATGAGCAGTTCTTC.

The rearrangement links TRBV12-3 or TRBV12-4 to TRBJ2-2; TRBD2 matches at 14 bases. CDR3 length equals 17 residues. Trimming at V came to 5 bases and at J to 5 bases, leaving 7 bases not matched to a gene. CDR3 in amino acids: CASSRPGLAGVTGELFF. As DNA, the CDR3 is TGTGCCAGCAGTAGACCGGGACTAGCGGGAGTAACCGGGGAGCTGTTTTTT.

This clonotype was counted many times. The rearrangement links TRBV2 to TRBJ1-2, with a possible D match to TRBD1 (6 bases). From germline, CDR1 is SNHLY and CDR2 FYNNEI. With 5 bases removed from V and 8 bases from J, the gap between germline ends came to 15 bases. The CDR3 is 13 amino acids. CDR3 DNA sequence: TGTGCCAGCAGTACGGGACAAGGAAGGGGCTACACCTTC. Protein product: CASSTGQGRGYTF.